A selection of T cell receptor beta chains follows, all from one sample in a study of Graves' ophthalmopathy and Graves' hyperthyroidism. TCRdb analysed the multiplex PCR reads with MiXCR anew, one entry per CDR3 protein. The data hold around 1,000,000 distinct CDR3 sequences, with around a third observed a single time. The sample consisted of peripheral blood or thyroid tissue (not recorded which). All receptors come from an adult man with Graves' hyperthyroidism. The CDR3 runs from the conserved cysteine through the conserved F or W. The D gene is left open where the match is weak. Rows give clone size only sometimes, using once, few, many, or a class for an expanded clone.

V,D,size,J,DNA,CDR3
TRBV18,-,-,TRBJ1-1,TGTGCCAGCTCACCATTTGAGGGCGGCGGCCGGAACACTGAAGCTTTCTTT,CASSPFEGGGRNTEAFF
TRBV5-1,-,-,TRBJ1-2,TGCGCCAGCAGCTTGGATAGTCCAGGGACCTGGCACTTC,CASSLDSPGTWHF
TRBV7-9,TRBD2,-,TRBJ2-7,TGTGCCAGCAGCTTAGGTACCACTAGCGCGACACCCTACGAGCAGTACTTC,CASSLGTTSATPYEQYF
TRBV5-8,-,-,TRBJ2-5,TGTGCCAGCAGACTTGCGTCTGCTAACTCGGAGACCCAGTACTTC,CASRLASANSETQYF
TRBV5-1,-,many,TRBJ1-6,TGCGCCAGCAGCCCGGACAGACTAAATTCACCCCTCCACTTT,CASSPDRLNSPLHF
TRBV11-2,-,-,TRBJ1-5,TGTGCCAGCAGCCGACGAGGGAAAGGGAGCAATCAGCCCCAGCATTTT,CASSRRGKGSNQPQHF
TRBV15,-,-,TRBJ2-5,TGTGCCACCAGCAGCGAGACACAGGGCCCCAGGGAGACCCAGTACTTC,CATSSETQGPRETQYF
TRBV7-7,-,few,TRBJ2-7,TGTGCCAGCAGTTTCGGACGGAGATCCTACGAGCAGTACTTC,CASSFGRRSYEQYF
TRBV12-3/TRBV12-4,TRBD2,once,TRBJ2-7,TGTGCCAGCAGTTTAGCTCTTGGACTAGAACCTTCCTACGAGCAGTACTTC,CASSLALGLEPSYEQYF
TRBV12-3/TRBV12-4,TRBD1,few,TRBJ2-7,TGTGCCAGCAGCCAAGACAGGGGGCTTCTCTACGAGCAGTACTTC,CASSQDRGLLYEQYF
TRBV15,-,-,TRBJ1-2,TGTGCCACCAGCATCGCGGGGGTGGCTGGCTACACCTTC,CATSIAGVAGYTF
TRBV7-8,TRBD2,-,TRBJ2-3,TGTGCCAGCAGCTTACCCCCTAGCGGGAGCCCAGATACGCAGTATTTT,CASSLPPSGSPDTQYF
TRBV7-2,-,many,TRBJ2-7,TGTGCCAGCAGCCCGTCGGGATGGGCGGGACCTCGATCCTACGAGCAGTACTTC,CASSPSGWAGPRSYEQYF
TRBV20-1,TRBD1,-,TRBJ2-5,TGCAGTGCCGAAGAGCCCGGCCGGGACAGGGGGACCCAGTACTTC,CSAEEPGRDRGTQYF
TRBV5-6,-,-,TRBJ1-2,TGTGCCAGCATCCCAGGACGGGGAGGATACATAAATGGCTACACCTTC,CASIPGRGGYINGYTF
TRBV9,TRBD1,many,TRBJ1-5,TGTGCCAGCAGCCCGGGACAGGATCAGCCCCAGCATTTT,CASSPGQDQPQHF
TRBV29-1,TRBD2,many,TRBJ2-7,TGCAGCGTTGATGGTGGGACTAGCTACGAGCAGTACTTC,CSVDGGTSYEQYF
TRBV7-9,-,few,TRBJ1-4,TGTGCCAGCAGCCCATGGACAACTAATGAAAAACTGTTTTTT,CASSPWTTNEKLFF
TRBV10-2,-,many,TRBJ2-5,TGCGCCACTACGAGGGAGCGGCAGACACAAGAGACCCAGTACTTC,CATTRERQTQETQYF
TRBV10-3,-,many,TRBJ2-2,TGTGCCATCAGTCGTCAAGTGGGGGCAACGAACACCGGGGAGCTGTTTTTT,CAISRQVGATNTGELFF
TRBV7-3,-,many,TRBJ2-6,TGTGCCAGCAGCTTGAGTCTCGGGGACTCTGGGGCCAACGTCCTGACTTTC,CASSLSLGDSGANVLTF
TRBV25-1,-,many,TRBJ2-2,TGTGCCAGCATCCAATCCCATGGGGGGGAGCTGTTTTTT,CASIQSHGGELFF
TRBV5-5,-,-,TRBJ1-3,TGTACCAGCAGCTTGGAAGACATCTCTGGAAACACCATATATTTT,CTSSLEDISGNTIYF
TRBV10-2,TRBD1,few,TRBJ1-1,TGTGCCAGCAGTACAACTCCGGGACAGGAACGTGAAGCTTTCTTT,CASSTTPGQEREAFF
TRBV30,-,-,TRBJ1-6,TGTGCCTGGGCGACAGGACTTAATTCACCCCTCCACTTT,CAWATGLNSPLHF
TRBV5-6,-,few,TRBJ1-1,TGTGCCAGCGGACCGAATATGGGGAGAACTTTCTTT,CASGPNMGRTFF
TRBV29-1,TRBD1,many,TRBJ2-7,TGCAGCGTTTCACAGAGGGGACAGACGCACGAGCAGTACTTC,CSVSQRGQTHEQYF
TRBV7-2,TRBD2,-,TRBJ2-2,TGTGCCAGCAGCTCCCGGGGGGTCGACACCGGGGAGCTGTTTTTT,CASSSRGVDTGELFF
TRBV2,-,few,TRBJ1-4,TGTGCCAGCAGTGAAGGAAGATTAAAGCGGAAACTGTTTTTT,CASSEGRLKRKLFF
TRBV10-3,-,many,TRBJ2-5,TGTGCCACCAGGAAGGAAGTGCAAGAGACCCAGTACTTC,CATRKEVQETQYF
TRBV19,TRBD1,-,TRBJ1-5,TGTGCCAGTAGTAAGAGATACCTAGGCCGGGACAGGCACGACCAGTGCCAGCATTTT,CASSKRYLGRDRHDQCQHF
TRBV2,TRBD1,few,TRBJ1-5,TGTGCCAGCAGTGGATTCGGGGGACAGTATAGCAATCAGCCCCAGCATTTT,CASSGFGGQYSNQPQHF
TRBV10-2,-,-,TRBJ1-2,TGCGCCAGCAGTGAGTCAGGGGTTGCAAACTATGGCTACACCTTC,CASSESGVANYGYTF
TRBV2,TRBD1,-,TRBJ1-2,TGTGCCAGCAGTCCGTGGGGACAGGGCAACTATGGCTACACCTTC,CASSPWGQGNYGYTF
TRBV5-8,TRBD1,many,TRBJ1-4,TGTGCCAGCAGACCGGGACAGCCAAATGAAAAACTGTTTTTT,CASRPGQPNEKLFF
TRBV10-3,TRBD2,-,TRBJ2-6,TGTGCCATCAGTGAGTTCCTAGCGGGAGGGGCTGGGGCCAACGTCCTGACTTTC,CAISEFLAGGAGANVLTF